Each of the 8 T cell receptor beta chains below was sequenced from the same sample in a study of T cell changes during pregnancy in multiple sclerosis. Measured with immunoSEQ multiplex PCR; TCRdb has only the in-frame clones, and not every one. Of more than 75,000 clones listed, about 93% were seen once; the top ten hold approximately 1%. Sequenced here: peripheral blood, sampled in the first trimester of pregnancy. These receptors were obtained from a female donor with multiple sclerosis, enrolled in a pregnancy study.

This chain joins TRBV18 and TRBJ1-1; no clear D gene. Trimming cost V 2 bases and J 2 bases, with 9 bases left between them. Germline V lookup: CDR1 KGHSH, CDR2 LQKENI. There are 14 residues in the CDR3. In DNA, the CDR3 is TGTGCCAGCTCACCATTCCAGCGTAACACTGAAGCTTTCTTT. Amino acids: CASSPFQRNTEAFF. The full variable domain, with the rest looked up from reference TRBV18 and TRBJ1-1, is NAGVMQNPRHLVRRRGQEARLRCSPMKGHSHVYWYRQLPEEGLKFMVYLQKENIIDESGMPKERFSAEFPKEGPSILRIQQVVRGDSAAYFCASSPFQRNTEAFFGQGTRLTVV.

The V and J genes are TRBV4-2 and TRBJ2-5; 7 positions match TRBD2. V was clipped by 3 bases and J by 9 bases; unmatched bases: 10. Germline-derived CDR1 and CDR2 are LGHNA and YNFKEQ. This CDR3 has 14 amino acids. The CDR3 DNA sequence: TGTGCCAGCAGCCAGCGACTAGCCCCCTGGTCCCAGTACTTC. It codes for CASSQRLAPWSQYF.

This clone showed up just once. The genes are TRBV5-1 and TRBJ2-2; D uncertain. CDR1 and CDR2 (germline): SGHRS, YFSETQ. Trimming removed 0 bases at V and 6 bases at J, with 6 bases between. The CDR3 runs 13 residues. DNA for the CDR3: TGCGCCAGCAGCTTGGGAGGTGCCGGGGAGCTGTTTTTT. The encoded protein is CASSLGGAGELFF.

This chain links TRBV28 with TRBJ1-1; D is undetermined. Germline V gives CDR1 MDHEN, CDR2 SYDVKM. Trimming removed 0 bases at V and 5 bases at J, with 4 bases between. The CDR3 is 12 residues long. DNA for the CDR3: TGTGCCAGCAGTTTATGGAGGACTGAAGCTTTCTTT. Translating it yields CASSLWRTEAFF.

The gene calls are TRBV27 and TRBJ2-7, with a possible D match to TRBD1 (5 bases). Trimming took off 4 bases at V and 1 base at J, with 11 bases between the two ends. The CDR3 consists of 14 residues. Per the germline V gene, CDR1 is MNHEY and CDR2 is SMNVEV (reference sequence). DNA for the CDR3: TGTGCCAGCAGTTCTTCAGACAGATCCTACGAGCAGTACTTC. It translates to CASSSSDRSYEQYF.

This chain joins TRBV29-1 and TRBJ2-7, with 8 bases fitting TRBD2. The CDR3 is 13 amino acids. Losses at the gene ends were 7 bases for V and 0 bases for J; bases not matched to a gene: 5. Germline V gene data show CDR1 as SQVTM and CDR2 as ANQGSEA. For the CDR3, the DNA is TGCAGCGCCGTTAGCGGGACCTCCTACGAGCAGTACTTC. The encoded protein is CSAVSGTSYEQYF.

V is TRBV9 and J is TRBJ2-7; D is possibly TRBD1 (5 bases). The CDR3 has 14 amino acids. V lost 0 bases, J lost 3 bases, and 10 bases lay in between. CDR1 and CDR2 (germline): SGDLS, YYNGEE. The CDR3 is CASSVEGKGYEQYF. CDR3 bases: TGTGCCAGCAGCGTAGAGGGGAAGGGCTACGAGCAGTACTTC.

The V call is TRBV10-3, the J call TRBJ2-1; D is possibly TRBD2 (7 bases). The germline V gene encodes CDR1 ENHRY and CDR2 SYGVKD. V was cut by 1 base and J by 8 bases, with 12 bases left in between. The CDR3 length is 14 residues. The CDR3 region is CAISEFRGGDEQFF. The CDR3 coding sequence is TGTGCCATCAGTGAGTTCCGCGGGGGCGATGAGCAGTTCTTC.